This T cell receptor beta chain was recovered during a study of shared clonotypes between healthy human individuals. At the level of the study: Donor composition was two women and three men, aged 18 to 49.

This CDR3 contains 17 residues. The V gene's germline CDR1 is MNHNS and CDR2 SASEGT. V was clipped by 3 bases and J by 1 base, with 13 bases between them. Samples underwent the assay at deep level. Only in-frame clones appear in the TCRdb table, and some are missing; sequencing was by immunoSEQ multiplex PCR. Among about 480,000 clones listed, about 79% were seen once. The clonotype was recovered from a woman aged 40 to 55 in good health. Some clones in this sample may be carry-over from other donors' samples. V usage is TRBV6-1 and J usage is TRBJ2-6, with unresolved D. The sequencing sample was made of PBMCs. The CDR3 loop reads CASSEAVPASGANVLTF. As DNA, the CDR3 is TGTGCCAGCAGTGAGGCGGTACCCGCGTCTGGGGCCAACGTCCTGACTTTC.